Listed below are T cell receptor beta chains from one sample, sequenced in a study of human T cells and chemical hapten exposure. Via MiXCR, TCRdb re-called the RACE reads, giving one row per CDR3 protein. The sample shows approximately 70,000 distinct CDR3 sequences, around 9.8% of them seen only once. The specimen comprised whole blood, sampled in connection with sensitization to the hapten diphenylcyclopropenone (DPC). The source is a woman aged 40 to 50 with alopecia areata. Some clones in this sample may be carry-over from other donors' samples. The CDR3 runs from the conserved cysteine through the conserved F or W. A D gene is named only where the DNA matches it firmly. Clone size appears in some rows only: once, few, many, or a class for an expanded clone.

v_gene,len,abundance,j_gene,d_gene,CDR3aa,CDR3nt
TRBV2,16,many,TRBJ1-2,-,CASSLRVGRSGYGYTF,TGTGCCAGCAGTCTCCGGGTTGGGAGATCTGGCTATGGCTACACCTTC
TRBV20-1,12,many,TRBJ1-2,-,CSAFTRGDGYTF,TGCAGTGCTTTCACCCGGGGAGATGGCTACACCTTC
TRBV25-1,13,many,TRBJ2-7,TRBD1,CATSGTGSYEQYF,TGTGCCACTTCCGGGACAGGGTCCTACGAGCAGTACTTC
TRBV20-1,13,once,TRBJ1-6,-,CTSAVGSNSPLRF,TGCACTTCAGCGGTAGGGTCTAATTCACCCCTCCGCTTT
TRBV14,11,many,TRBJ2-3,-,CASSQGVTQYF,TGTGCCAGCAGCCAAGGGGTCACGCAGTATTTT
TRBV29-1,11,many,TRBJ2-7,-,CSVYIGYEQYF,TGCAGCGTTTATATCGGCTACGAGCAGTACTTC
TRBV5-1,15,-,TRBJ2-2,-,CASSSGLPPGGELFF,TGCGCCAGCAGCTCGGGACTTCCCCCCGGCGGGGAGCTGTTTTTT
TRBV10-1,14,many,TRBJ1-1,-,CASSGPPENTEAFF,TGCGCCAGCAGTGGACCCCCCGAGAACACTGAAGCTTTCTTT
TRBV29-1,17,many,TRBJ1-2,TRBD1,CSVEGDRGELDNYGYTF,TGCAGCGTTGAAGGTGACAGGGGGGAACTAGATAACTATGGCTACACCTTC
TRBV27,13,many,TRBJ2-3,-,CASSRDFTDTQYF,TGTGCCAGCTCGCGGGATTTCACAGATACGCAGTATTTT
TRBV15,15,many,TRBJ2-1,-,CATSRPGTFYNEQFF,TGTGCCACCAGCCGACCCGGGACTTTTTACAATGAGCAGTTCTTC
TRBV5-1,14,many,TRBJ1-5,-,CASSLGPGNQPQHF,TGCGCCAGCAGCTTAGGGCCGGGGAATCAGCCCCAGCATTTT
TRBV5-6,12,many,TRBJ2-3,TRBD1,CASSSTGYTQYF,TGTGCCAGCAGCTCGACAGGGTATACGCAGTATTTT
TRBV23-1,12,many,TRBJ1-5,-,CASSHPGQPQHF,TGCGCCAGCAGTCATCCTGGCCAGCCCCAGCATTTT
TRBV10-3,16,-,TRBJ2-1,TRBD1,CAISAPGQGLSNEQFF,TGTGCCATCAGTGCCCCGGGACAGGGGTTATCCAATGAGCAGTTCTTC
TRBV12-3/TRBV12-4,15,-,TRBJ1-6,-,CASSPDPQGHSPLHF,TGTGCCAGCAGCCCCGACCCACAGGGCCACTCACCCCTCCACTTT
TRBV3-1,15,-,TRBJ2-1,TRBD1,CASSPRQGSYNEQFF,TGTGCCAGCAGCCCTCGACAGGGCTCCTACAATGAGCAGTTCTTC
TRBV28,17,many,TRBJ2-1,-,CASSPTQGMSSYNEQFF,TGTGCCAGCAGTCCAACCCAGGGGATGAGCTCCTACAATGAGCAGTTCTTC
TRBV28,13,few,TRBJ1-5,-,CASFTDSNQPQHF,TGTGCCAGCTTTACGGATAGCAATCAGCCCCAGCATTTT
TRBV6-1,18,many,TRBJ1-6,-,CASSLRATGTVDNSPLHF,TGTGCCAGCAGCCTACGCGCGACCGGGACTGTAGATAATTCACCCCTCCACTTT
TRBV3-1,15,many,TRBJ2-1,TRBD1,CASSPRQGAFNEQFF,TGTGCCAGCAGCCCTCGGCAGGGGGCGTTTAATGAGCAGTTCTTC
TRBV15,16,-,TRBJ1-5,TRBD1,CATSRALDRGNQPQHF,TGTGCCACCAGCAGAGCCTTGGACAGGGGGAATCAGCCCCAGCATTTT
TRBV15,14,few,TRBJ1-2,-,CATSSKSGPYGYTF,TGTGCCACCAGCAGCAAGTCAGGGCCTTATGGCTACACCTTC
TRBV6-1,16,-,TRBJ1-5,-,CASSEAVQGGNQPQHF,TGTGCCAGCAGTGAAGCCGTACAGGGTGGCAATCAGCCCCAGCATTTT
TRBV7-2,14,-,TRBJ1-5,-,CASSVAGTYQPQHF,TGTGCCAGCAGCGTTGCCGGGACCTATCAGCCCCAGCATTTT
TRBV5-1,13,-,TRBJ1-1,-,CASSPQVNTEAFF,TGCGCCAGCAGCCCCCAGGTGAACACTGAAGCTTTCTTT
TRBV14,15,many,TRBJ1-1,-,CASSLLGTGIPEAFF,TGTGCCAGCAGCCTTCTAGGAACAGGGATCCCTGAAGCTTTCTTT
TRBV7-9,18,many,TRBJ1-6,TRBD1,CASSPMAGTGGRNSPLHF,TGTGCCAGCAGCCCTATGGCCGGGACAGGGGGCAGGAATTCACCCCTCCACTTT
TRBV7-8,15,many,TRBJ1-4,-,CASSLFSATNEKLFF,TGTGCCAGCAGCTTGTTCAGCGCAACTAATGAAAAACTGTTTTTT
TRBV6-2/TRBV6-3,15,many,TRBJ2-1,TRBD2,CASTTGLAVSNEQFF,TGTGCCAGCACCACGGGACTAGCGGTCTCCAATGAGCAGTTCTTC
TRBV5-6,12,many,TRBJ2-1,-,CASSRQTNEQFF,TGTGCCAGCAGCCGACAGACCAATGAGCAGTTCTTC
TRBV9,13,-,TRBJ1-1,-,CASSVAVDTEAFF,TGTGCCAGCAGCGTAGCGGTCGACACTGAAGCTTTCTTT
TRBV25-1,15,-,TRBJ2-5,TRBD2,CASSRGGGGKETQYF,TGTGCCAGCAGTCGAGGCGGGGGGGGAAAAGAGACCCAGTACTTC
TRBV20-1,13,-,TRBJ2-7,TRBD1,CSAWDRGQVEQYF,TGCAGTGCTTGGGACAGGGGTCAGGTCGAGCAGTACTTC
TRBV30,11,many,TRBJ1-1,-,CAWTPRTEAFF,TGTGCCTGGACCCCACGGACTGAAGCTTTCTTT
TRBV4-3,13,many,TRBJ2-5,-,CASSLLYQETQYF,TGCGCCAGCAGCCTCTTGTACCAAGAGACCCAGTACTTC
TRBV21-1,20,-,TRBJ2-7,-,CASSKAGFQRGTRILYEQYF,TGTGCCAGCAGCAAAGCGGGGTTCCAGCGGGGGACCCGAATACTGTACGAGCAGTACTTC
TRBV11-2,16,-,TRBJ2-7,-,CASSLIRWQGAYEQYF,TGTGCCAGCAGCTTAATTCGGTGGCAGGGTGCCTACGAGCAGTACTTC
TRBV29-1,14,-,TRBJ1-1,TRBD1,CSVVGDRMNTEAFF,TGCAGCGTTGTGGGGGACAGAATGAACACTGAAGCTTTCTTT
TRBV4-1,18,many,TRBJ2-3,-,CASSPNSPGSHSTDTQYF,TGCGCCAGCAGCCCCAACAGCCCGGGAAGCCATAGCACAGATACGCAGTATTTT
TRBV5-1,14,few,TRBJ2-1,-,CASSLDSKGNEQFF,TGCGCCAGCAGCTTGGACTCCAAGGGCAATGAGCAGTTCTTC
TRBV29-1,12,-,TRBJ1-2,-,CSVRKTDYGYTF,TGCAGCGTTCGGAAAACCGACTATGGCTACACCTTC
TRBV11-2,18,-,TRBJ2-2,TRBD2,CASSLPTSGGANTGELFF,TGTGCCAGCAGCCTCCCGACTAGCGGGGGGGCCAACACCGGGGAGCTGTTTTTT
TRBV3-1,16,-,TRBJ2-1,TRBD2,CASSQLSGGLDNEQFF,TGTGCCAGCAGCCAACTGAGCGGGGGGCTGGACAATGAGCAGTTCTTC
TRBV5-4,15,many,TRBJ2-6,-,CASSLGPSGANVLTF,TGTGCCAGCAGCTTGGGGCCTTCTGGGGCCAACGTCCTGACTTTC
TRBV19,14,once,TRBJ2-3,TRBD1,CASSIGQGQDTQYF,TGTGCCAGTAGTATAGGACAGGGACAAGATACGCAGTATTTT
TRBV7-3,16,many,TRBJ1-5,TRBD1,CASSPKGDRGGQPQHF,TGTGCCAGCAGCCCGAAAGGAGACAGGGGTGGTCAGCCCCAGCATTTT
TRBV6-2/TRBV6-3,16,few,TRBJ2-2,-,CASMSEGDANTGELFF,TGTGCCAGCATGTCAGAAGGGGACGCGAACACCGGGGAGCTGTTTTTT
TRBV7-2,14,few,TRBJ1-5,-,CASSVQGSNQPQHF,TGTGCCAGCAGCGTACAGGGTAGCAATCAGCCCCAGCATTTT
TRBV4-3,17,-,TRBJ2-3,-,CASSQAWRGAQTDTQYF,TGCGCCAGCAGCCAAGCCTGGAGGGGGGCTCAGACAGATACGCAGTATTTT